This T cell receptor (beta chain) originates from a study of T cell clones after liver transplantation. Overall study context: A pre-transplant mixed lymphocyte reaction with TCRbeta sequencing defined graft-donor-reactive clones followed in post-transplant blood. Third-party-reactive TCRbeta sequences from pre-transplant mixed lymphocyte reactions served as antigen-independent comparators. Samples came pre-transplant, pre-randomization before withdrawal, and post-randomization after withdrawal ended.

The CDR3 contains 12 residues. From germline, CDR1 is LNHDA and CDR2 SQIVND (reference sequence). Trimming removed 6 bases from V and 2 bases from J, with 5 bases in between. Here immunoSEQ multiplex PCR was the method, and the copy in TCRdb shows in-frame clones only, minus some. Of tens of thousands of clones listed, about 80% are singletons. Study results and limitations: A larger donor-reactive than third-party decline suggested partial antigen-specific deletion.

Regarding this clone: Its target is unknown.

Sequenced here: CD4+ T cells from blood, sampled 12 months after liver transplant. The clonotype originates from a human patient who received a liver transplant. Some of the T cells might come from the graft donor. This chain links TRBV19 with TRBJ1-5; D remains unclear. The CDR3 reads CASSPRNQPQHF. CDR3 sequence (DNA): TGTGCCAGTAGCCCCCGCAATCAGCCCCAGCATTTT. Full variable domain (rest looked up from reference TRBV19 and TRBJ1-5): DGGITQSPKYLFRKEGQNVTLSCEQNLNHDAMYWYRQDPGQGLRLIYYSQIVNDFQKGDIAEGYSVSREKKESFPLTVTSAQKNPTAFYLCASSPRNQPQHFGDGTRLSIL.